This T cell receptor beta chain appears in the sequencing data of a study of blood T cell repertoires in COVID-19. Overall study context: PBMCs, B-cell-depleted T cells, or T cells were the source of the cDNA or gDNA that made up the material.

The study assigned cohorts using participant-reported clinical history. Repertoires were generated with immunoSEQ multiplex PCR, while TCRdb's copy carries only in-frame clones and drops some. Of about 270,000 clones in the sample, 80% to 90% were seen once. A few counts support this clone. Trimming stripped 2 bases from V and 3 bases from J, with 8 bases between. This CDR3 has 13 amino acids. The chain employs TRBV12-3 or TRBV12-4 and TRBJ2-7; maybe TRBD1 (5 bases). Sequencing was carried out using PBMCs or T cells enriched from blood (not recorded which). This TCR derives from a woman aged 18 to 35 who had recovered from COVID-19. In DNA, the CDR3 is TGTGCCAGCAGTTTACGCAGGGACTACGAGCAGTACTTC. Protein sequence: CASSLRRDYEQYF.